The 13 T cell receptor beta chains below were found in one sample sequenced in a study of T cells in Graves' hyperthyroidism and ophthalmopathy. It was RNA transcripts that yielded the amplified TCR beta CDR3 regions. TCR CDR3 underwent first-round RT-PCR with the HTBI primer set. TCRdb passed the multiplex PCR reads through MiXCR, listing each CDR3 protein once. The sample holds 300,000 to 400,000 distinct CDR3 sequences, 13% seen once. The material sequenced was blood. These receptors originate from a young woman with Graves' hyperthyroidism.

This clonotype was seen at least ten times. The rearrangement joins TRBV20-1 to TRBJ1-1; 7 bases agree with TRBD1. V gave up 7 bases and J gave up 4 bases; unmatched junction bases: 12. Germline-derived CDR1 and CDR2 are DFQATT and SNEGSKA (reference sequence). This CDR3 is 14 amino acids long. In DNA form, the CDR3 reads TGCAGTGTACTAAAGGACAGGTGGGTCACTGAAGCTTTCTTT. The encoded protein is CSVLKDRWVTEAFF.

This clonotype came up a few times. CDR3 sequence (DNA): TGTGCCAGCAGTTACTCGACTTTCTACACCTTC. This gives the protein CASSYSTFYTF. The V call is TRBV6-5, the J call TRBJ1-2, with no clear D. The CDR3 is 11 residues long. V lost 0 bases and J lost 10, with 6 bases in between. Germline assignment: CDR1 MNHEY and CDR2 SVGAGI.

On this clonotype: The junction differs from germline at one of its ends, possibly a read error. V gene TRBV18 combines with J gene TRBJ2-1; D perhaps matches TRBD1 (6 bases). This CDR3 has 15 amino acids. Germline V gives CDR1 KGHSH, CDR2 LQKENI. The CDR3 is CASSLGTSSYDEQFF. The CDR3 nucleotides read TGTGCCAGCTCCCTAGGGACATCTTCCTACGATGAGCAGTTCTTC. The complete variable domain, with remaining parts taken from reference TRBV18 and TRBJ2-1, reads NAGVMQNPRHLVRRRGQEARLRCSPMKGHSHVYWYRQLPEEGLKFMVYLQKENIIDESGMPKERFSAEFPKEGPSILRIQQVVRGDSAAYFCASSLGTSSYDEQFFGPGTRLTVL.

This clonotype was counted at least ten times. The chain links TRBV12-3 or TRBV12-4 to TRBJ2-2; 7 bases are shared with TRBD1. The CDR3 length is 15 residues. V was pared by 4 bases and J by 7 bases, with 9 bases of the junction left unmatched. CDR3 bases: TGTGCCAGCAGTTGGGGTAACAGGGGTGTCGGGGAGCTGTTTTTT. Amino acid sequence: CASSWGNRGVGELFF.

This clonotype was recorded many times. The chain couples TRBV27 to TRBJ1-1, with D maybe TRBD1 (6 bases). Germline loops: CDR1 MNHEY, CDR2 SMNVEV (reference sequence). V gave up 5 bases and J gave up 8 bases, with 18 bases separating them. There are 14 residues in the CDR3. The CDR3 here is CASSLPGGLREAFF. As DNA, the CDR3 is TGTGCCAGCAGTCTCCCCGGGGGGCTCAGGGAAGCTTTCTTT.

This clonotype showed up many times. J is TRBJ2-7 and V is TRBV27, with TRBD1 as a possible D gene (6 bases). This CDR3 comprises 12 residues. V was pared by 8 bases and J by 3 bases, with 11 bases between. Germline V gene data show CDR1 as MNHEY and CDR2 as SMNVEV (reference sequence). DNA for the CDR3: TGTGCCAGCGGGGGCTCTGGCTACGAGCAGTACTTC. This translates into CASGGSGYEQYF.

A few counts support this clonotype. This sequence joins TRBV7-3 and TRBJ2-3, with a possible D match to TRBD2 (6 bases). Germline values: CDR1 SGHTA, CDR2 FQGTGA. The CDR3 has 13 residues. Trimming removed 2 bases at V and 6 bases at J, with 9 bases between. The CDR3 region is CASSLGGLDTQYF. CDR3 nucleotide sequence: TGTGCCAGCAGCTTAGGGGGGTTGGATACGCAGTATTTT.

This clonotype has a handful of counts. V is TRBV2 and J is TRBJ1-1; perhaps TRBD1 as D (5 bases). CDR1 and CDR2 from the germline V gene are SNHLY and FYNNEI. The CDR3 runs 13 residues. V lost 6 bases, J lost 7 bases, and 15 bases lay in between. The CDR3 region has the DNA TGTGCCAGCAGCACCGGCAGGGAGCGTGAAGCTTTCTTT. Protein product: CASSTGREREAFF.

This clonotype was found many times. The rearrangement links TRBV27 to TRBJ2-7, with TRBD1 matching 9 bases. V shed 3 bases, J shed 2 bases, and the junction held 8 bases outside the gene matches. The CDR3 sequence is 16 residues long. CDR1 is MNHEY, CDR2 SMNVEV, per germline (reference sequence). CDR3 nucleotides: TGTGCCAGCAGTTTCACCCGGACAGGGGCCCCCTACGAGCAGTACTTC. It specifies CASSFTRTGAPYEQYF.

At least ten counts were recorded for this clonotype. The chain has TRBV3-1 and TRBJ2-7; no firm D call. V lost 4 bases to trimming and J lost 5 bases, with 12 bases between them. The germline gives CDR1 LGHDT, CDR2 YNNKEL (reference sequence). The CDR3 has 13 amino acids. The chain's CDR3 is CASSPAGLDEQYF. CDR3 in DNA: TGTGCCAGCAGCCCGGCCGGGTTGGACGAGCAGTACTTC.

This clonotype was seen a few times. The chain employs TRBV7-6 and TRBJ1-2; no clear D. CDR3 length: 14 residues. V lost 8 bases to trimming and J lost 4 bases, with 17 bases between them. Germline V gene sequence: CDR1 SGHVS, CDR2 FNYEAQ. The CDR3 protein is CASSDTVNGYGYTF. Here the CDR3 DNA reads TGTGCCAGCTCCGATACAGTGAACGGCTATGGCTACACCTTC.

The chain recombines TRBV6-1 with TRBJ2-2, with D hard to call. Per germline, CDR1 MNHNS and CDR2 SASEGT. CDR3 length equals 13 residues. V was trimmed by 2 bases and J by 3 bases, leaving 4 bases between them. The CDR3 spells CASSELYTGELFF. For the CDR3, the DNA is TGTGCCAGCAGTGAACTTTACACCGGGGAGCTGTTTTTT.

This clonotype was counted many times. CDR3 amino acids: CSARDRVEGKLFF. CDR3 sequence (DNA): TGCAGTGCTAGAGATCGGGTGGAGGGGAAACTGTTTTTT. The chain recombines TRBV20-1 with TRBJ1-4, with a tentative D call TRBD1 (5 bases). CDR1 and CDR2 (germline): DFQATT, SNEGSKA (reference sequence). Trimming took 0 bases from V and 11 from J, leaving 13 bases between them. This CDR3 contains 13 residues.